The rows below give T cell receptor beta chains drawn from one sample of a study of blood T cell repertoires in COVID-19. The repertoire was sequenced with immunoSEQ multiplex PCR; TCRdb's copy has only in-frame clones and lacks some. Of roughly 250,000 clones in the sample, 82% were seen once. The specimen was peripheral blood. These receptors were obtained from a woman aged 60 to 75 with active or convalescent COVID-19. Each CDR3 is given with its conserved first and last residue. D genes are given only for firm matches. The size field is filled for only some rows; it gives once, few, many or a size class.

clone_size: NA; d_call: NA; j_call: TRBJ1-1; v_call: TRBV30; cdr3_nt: TGTGCCTTTAAAAATGCCAGGGGGAACACTGAAGCTTTCTTT; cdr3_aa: CAFKNARGNTEAFF
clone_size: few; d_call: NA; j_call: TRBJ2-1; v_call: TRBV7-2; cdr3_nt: TGTGCCAGCAGCCCGTTGGGGCTAGACCGATACAATGAGCAGTTCTTC; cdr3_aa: CASSPLGLDRYNEQFF
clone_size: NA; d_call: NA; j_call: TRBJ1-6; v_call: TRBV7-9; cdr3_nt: TGTGCCAGCAGCTTAGGGCCAGGTCTCTATAATTCACCCCTCCACTTT; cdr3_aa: CASSLGPGLYNSPLHF
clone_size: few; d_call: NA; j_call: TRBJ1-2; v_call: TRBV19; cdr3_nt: TGTGCCAGTAGTCGTCAGGGAAATAGCTATGGCTACACCTTC; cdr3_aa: CASSRQGNSYGYTF
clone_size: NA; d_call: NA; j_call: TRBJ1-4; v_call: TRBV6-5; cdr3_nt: TGTGCCAGTGTTCGGGTGGGGGGAAGGAATGAAAAACTGTTTTTT; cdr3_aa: CASVRVGGRNEKLFF
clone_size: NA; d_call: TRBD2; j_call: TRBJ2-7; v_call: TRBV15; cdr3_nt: TGTGCCACCAGCAGAGACGCCGGGACTAGAGTCTACGAGCAGTACTTC; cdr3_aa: CATSRDAGTRVYEQYF
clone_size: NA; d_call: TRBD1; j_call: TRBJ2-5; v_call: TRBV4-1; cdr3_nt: TGCGCCAGCAGCCCATGGACAGGGGCGGCAGAGACCCAGTACTTC; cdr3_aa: CASSPWTGAAETQYF
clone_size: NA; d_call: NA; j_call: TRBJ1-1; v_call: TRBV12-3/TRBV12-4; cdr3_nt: TGTGCCAGCTTACCGGGACACTACACTGAAGCTTTCTTT; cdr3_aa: CASLPGHYTEAFF
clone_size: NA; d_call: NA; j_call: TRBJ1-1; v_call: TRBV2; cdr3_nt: TGTGCCAGCAGTGAAGAGAGGGCCAGTTGGGAAGCTTTCTTT; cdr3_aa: CASSEERASWEAFF
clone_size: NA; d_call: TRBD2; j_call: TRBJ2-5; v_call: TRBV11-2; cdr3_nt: TGTGCCAGCAGCTTACCCATGGGGACTAGTGTGAACTTC; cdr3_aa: CASSLPMGTSVNF
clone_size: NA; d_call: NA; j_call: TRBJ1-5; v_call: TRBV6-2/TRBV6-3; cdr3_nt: TGTGCCAGCAGTTCGTCCCTAGGGGTTAGCAATCAGCCCCAGCATTTT; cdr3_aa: CASSSSLGVSNQPQHF